The rows below give T cell receptor beta chains drawn from one sample of a study of blood T cells in healthy people across ages. TCRdb independently ran MiXCR on the 5' RACE reads; one entry per CDR3 protein. The sample records 700,000 to 1,000,000 distinct CDR3 sequences, 40% to 50% being singletons. Specimen: blood. Every receptor here comes from a man aged 55-75 years in good health. Each CDR3 is given with its conserved first and last residue. A D gene is named only where the DNA matches it firmly. A clone size is listed for some rows: how often the clone was seen (once, few, many), or a class if it is expanded.

j_gene,abundance,d_gene,v_gene,CDR3aa,CDR3nt
TRBJ1-2,-,TRBD1,TRBV6-1,CASNRDSPKGYGYTF,TGTGCCAGCAACCGGGACAGCCCAAAAGGGTATGGCTACACCTTC
TRBJ2-3,many,-,TRBV7-9,CASSLSPFVGQYF,TGTGCCAGCAGCTTATCCCCATTTGTGGGGCAGTATTTT
TRBJ2-5,-,TRBD2,TRBV7-2,CASSPTSGTSGTQYF,TGTGCCAGCAGCCCAACCTCCGGGACTAGCGGGACCCAGTACTTC
TRBJ2-5,-,-,TRBV4-3,CASSHAVTGSETQYF,TGCGCCAGCAGCCACGCCGTCACAGGGAGTGAGACCCAGTACTTC
TRBJ2-6,few,TRBD2,TRBV6-2/TRBV6-3,CASSRSGGLIGISGANVLTF,TGTGCCAGCAGTCGATCGGGGGGACTAATCGGAATCTCTGGGGCCAACGTCCTGACTTTC
TRBJ2-7,-,-,TRBV5-1,CASSLATASSYERFF,TGCGCCAGCAGCTTGGCGACGGCAAGCTCCTACGAGCGGTTCTTC
TRBJ1-2,-,-,TRBV4-1,CASSQALERALVYGYTF,TGCGCCAGCAGCCAAGCTCTAGAGCGAGCTTTGGTTTATGGCTACACCTTC
TRBJ2-1,few,-,TRBV6-2/TRBV6-3,CASSYSVGDNSYNEQFF,TGTGCCAGCAGTTACTCTGTAGGGGATAACTCCTACAATGAGCAGTTCTTC
TRBJ1-2,-,-,TRBV12-3/TRBV12-4,CASVAWGASRYGYTF,TGTGCCAGCGTAGCGTGGGGGGCGTCGCGCTATGGCTACACCTTC
TRBJ2-3,-,TRBD2,TRBV9,CASSERGLPSTDTQYF,TGTGCCAGCAGCGAGCGGGGACTTCCTAGCACAGATACGCAGTATTTT
TRBJ2-7,-,-,TRBV11-3,CASSRRGPPYEQYF,TGTGCCAGCAGCCGACGGGGTCCTCCGTACGAGCAGTACTTC
TRBJ2-7,-,TRBD2,TRBV7-2,CASSLGFSGGYEQYF,TGTGCCAGCAGCTTAGGTTTCAGCGGGGGCTACGAGCAGTACTTC
TRBJ2-7,few,TRBD2,TRBV29-1,CSVHEASGGVNSYEQYF,TGCAGCGTCCACGAGGCTAGCGGGGGTGTAAACTCCTACGAGCAGTACTTC
TRBJ1-5,-,-,TRBV7-9,CASGQINSNQPQHF,TGTGCCAGCGGACAGATCAATAGCAATCAGCCCCAGCATTTT
TRBJ2-7,-,-,TRBV10-3,CAISEISNEQYF,TGTGCCATCAGTGAAATTTCCAACGAGCAGTACTTC
TRBJ2-7,-,TRBD1,TRBV29-1,CSVEVRGQVYEQYF,TGCAGCGTTGAAGTCAGGGGGCAAGTCTACGAGCAGTACTTC
TRBJ2-7,-,TRBD1,TRBV5-1,CASSVRPGQAYEQYF,TGCGCCAGCAGCGTAAGACCGGGACAGGCCTACGAGCAGTACTTC
TRBJ2-7,-,-,TRBV4-3,CASSQSQTPSYEQYF,TGCGCCAGCAGCCAATCACAGACTCCCTCCTACGAGCAGTACTTC
TRBJ2-7,-,-,TRBV10-3,CAISKDISYEQYF,TGTGCCATCAGTAAAGACATCTCCTACGAGCAGTACTTC
TRBJ1-1,-,-,TRBV29-1,CSVARVTEAFF,TGCAGCGTTGCCAGGGTGACTGAAGCTTTCTTT
TRBJ2-1,once,-,TRBV6-2/TRBV6-3,CASSYLMRDPSGYEQFF,TGTGCCAGCAGTTATCTCATGCGGGATCCGTCAGGGTATGAGCAGTTCTTC
TRBJ2-7,-,-,TRBV20-1,CSARDFGAYEQYF,TGCAGTGCTAGAGATTTCGGAGCCTACGAGCAGTACTTC
TRBJ2-4,-,TRBD1,TRBV6-2/TRBV6-3,CASSLGQGFTKQYF,TGTGCCAGCAGTCTCGGACAGGGCTTCACTAAGCAGTACTTC
TRBJ2-5,many,TRBD1,TRBV28,CAGTDRVLQETQYF,TGTGCCGGCACCGACAGGGTCCTCCAAGAGACCCAGTACTTC
TRBJ2-3,-,-,TRBV7-2,CASSPKFPTFRVSGTDTQYF,TGTGCCAGCAGCCCGAAGTTCCCTACTTTTAGGGTGTCGGGCACAGATACGCAGTATTTT
TRBJ2-3,few,TRBD2,TRBV27,CASSLGARGGNTDTQYF,TGTGCCAGCAGTTTGGGGGCACGGGGGGGAAACACAGATACGCAGTATTTT
TRBJ2-5,few,TRBD2,TRBV29-1,CSVEELAGAGETQYF,TGCAGCGTTGAAGAGCTAGCGGGGGCCGGGGAGACCCAGTACTTC
TRBJ1-1,-,-,TRBV11-1,CASSLYGQLGDNMNTEAFF,TGTGCCAGCAGCTTATACGGGCAGTTAGGGGACAATATGAACACTGAAGCTTTCTTT
TRBJ1-2,-,TRBD1,TRBV5-1,CASSPGPGQGSNYGYTF,TGCGCCAGCAGCCCCGGACCGGGACAGGGCTCTAACTATGGCTACACCTTC
TRBJ1-1,-,-,TRBV6-6,CASRPTVNTEAFF,TGTGCCAGCAGACCTACAGTGAACACTGAAGCTTTCTTT
TRBJ1-4,-,-,TRBV6-1,CASSTRQGINEKLFF,TGTGCCAGCAGTACCCGCCAGGGAATCAATGAAAAACTGTTTTTT
TRBJ1-1,-,-,TRBV20-1,CSAATGNQGNTEAYF,TGCAGTGCTGCAACCGGGAATCAGGGGAACACTGAAGCTTACTTT
TRBJ2-7,few,-,TRBV20-1,CSAEIRGGFGEQYF,TGCAGTGCGGAAATCAGGGGTGGCTTTGGCGAGCAGTACTTC
TRBJ2-1,-,-,TRBV20-1,CSARDLRTYEQFF,TGCAGTGCTAGAGATCTGAGGACCTACGAGCAGTTCTTC
TRBJ2-6,few,TRBD1,TRBV2,CASMGQSPPTGANVLTF,TGTGCCAGCATGGGACAGTCCCCCCCAACTGGGGCCAACGTCCTGACTTTC
TRBJ1-5,few,-,TRBV21-1,CASSKSRTGDNQPQHF,TGTGCCAGCAGCAAATCGCGGACAGGGGACAATCAGCCCCAGCATTTT
TRBJ1-1,few,-,TRBV12-3/TRBV12-4,CASSLASLAEAFF,TGTGCCAGCAGTTTAGCATCCTTGGCTGAAGCTTTCTTT
TRBJ1-2,-,-,TRBV7-9,CASSFFETAYGYTF,TGTGCCAGCAGCTTCTTTGAGACAGCCTATGGCTACACCTTC
TRBJ2-6,-,-,TRBV6-2/TRBV6-3,CASIPLSGANVLTF,TGTGCCAGCATCCCCCTATCTGGGGCCAACGTCCTGACTTTC
TRBJ2-4,-,-,TRBV12-3/TRBV12-4,CASRRTGSDIQYF,TGTGCCAGCAGGAGAACAGGGTCGGACATTCAGTACTTC
TRBJ2-5,-,TRBD1,TRBV5-1,CASSWGQGLTGGNEQYF,TGCGCCAGCAGCTGGGGACAGGGGCTTACCGGGGGCAATGAGCAGTACTTC
TRBJ2-5,-,-,TRBV2,CASMARETQYF,TGTGCCAGCATGGCGCGGGAGACCCAGTACTTC
TRBJ2-7,-,-,TRBV10-3,CAISDPGAVAYEQYF,TGTGCCATCAGTGACCCTGGGGCAGTAGCCTACGAGCAGTACTTC
TRBJ2-7,once,TRBD2,TRBV12-3/TRBV12-4,CASRVAGSSSYEQYF,TGTGCCAGCAGAGTAGCGGGGTCGAGCTCCTACGAGCAGTACTTC
TRBJ2-1,few,-,TRBV12-3/TRBV12-4,CASRQDTDSYNEQFF,TGTGCCAGCAGACAGGACACCGACTCCTACAATGAGCAGTTCTTC
TRBJ2-3,-,TRBD2,TRBV29-1,CSALAGVDTQYF,TGCAGCGCCCTAGCGGGAGTGGATACGCAGTATTTT
TRBJ1-6,-,-,TRBV11-1,CASSLESRQYSPLHF,TGTGCCAGCAGCTTAGAATCTCGGCAGTATTCACCCCTCCACTTT
TRBJ1-2,-,TRBD1,TRBV18,CASSPLRQGEYGYTF,TGTGCCAGCTCACCCTTACGACAGGGCGAATATGGCTACACCTTC
TRBJ2-7,few,TRBD1,TRBV10-3,CAISESRTGGFEQYF,TGTGCCATCAGTGAATCTAGGACAGGGGGCTTCGAGCAGTACTTC
TRBJ2-4,few,TRBD2,TRBV20-1,CSGHAGGDQNIQYF,TGCAGTGGTCACGCCGGGGGGGACCAAAACATTCAGTACTTC